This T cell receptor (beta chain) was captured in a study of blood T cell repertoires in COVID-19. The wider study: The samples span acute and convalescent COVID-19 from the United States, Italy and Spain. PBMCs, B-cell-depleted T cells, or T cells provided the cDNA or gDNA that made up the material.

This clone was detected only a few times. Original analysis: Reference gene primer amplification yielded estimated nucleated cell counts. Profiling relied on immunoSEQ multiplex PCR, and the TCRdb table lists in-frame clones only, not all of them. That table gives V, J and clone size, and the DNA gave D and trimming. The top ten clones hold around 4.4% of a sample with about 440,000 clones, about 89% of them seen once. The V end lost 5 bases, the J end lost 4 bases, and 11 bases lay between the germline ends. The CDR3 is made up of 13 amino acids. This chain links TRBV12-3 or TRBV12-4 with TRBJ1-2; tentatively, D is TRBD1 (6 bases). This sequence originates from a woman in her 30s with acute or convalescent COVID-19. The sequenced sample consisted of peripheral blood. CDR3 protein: CASSPGAIYGYTF. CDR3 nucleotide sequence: TGTGCCAGCAGTCCAGGGGCCATCTATGGCTACACCTTC.